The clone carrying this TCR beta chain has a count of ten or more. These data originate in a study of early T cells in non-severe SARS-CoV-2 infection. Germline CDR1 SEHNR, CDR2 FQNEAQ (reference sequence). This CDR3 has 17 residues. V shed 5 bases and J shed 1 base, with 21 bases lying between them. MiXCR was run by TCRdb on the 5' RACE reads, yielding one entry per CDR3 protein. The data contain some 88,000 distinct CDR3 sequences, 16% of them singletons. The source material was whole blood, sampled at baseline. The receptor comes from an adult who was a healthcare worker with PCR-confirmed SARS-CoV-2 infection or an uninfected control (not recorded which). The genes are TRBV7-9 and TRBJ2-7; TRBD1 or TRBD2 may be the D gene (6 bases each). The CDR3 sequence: CASSPGLRDIISYEQYF. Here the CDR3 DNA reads TGTGCCAGCAGCCCAGGTCTGCGGGACATAATTTCCTACGAGCAGTACTTC.